This T cell receptor beta chain was identified during a study of breast tumors, draining lymph nodes, adjacent tissues. Whole-study findings and limits: Tumor TCR diversity was below lymph nodes but above nontumor tissue.

The CDR3 loop spans 15 amino acids. Per germline, CDR1 KGHDR and CDR2 SFDVKD. V lost 2 bases to trimming and J lost 1 base, with 9 bases between them. This clonotype was detected many times. Its antigen is unknown. TCRdb re-analysed the multiplex PCR reads in MiXCR, keeping a single row per CDR3 protein. The sample records approximately 250,000 distinct CDR3 sequences, under 35% being singletons. The lymph nodes were axillary draining lymph nodes from breast cancer patients. Sequencing input: axillary lymph node tissue. The chain combines TRBV24-1 with TRBJ2-3; perhaps TRBD2 as D (6 bases). The clonotype was recovered from a female donor with breast cancer. Some clones in this sample may be carry-over from other donors' samples. The CDR3 is CATSDSGLRTDTQYF. DNA of the CDR3: TGTGCCACCAGTGATTCGGGACTTCGCACAGATACGCAGTATTTT.